This T cell receptor beta chain is from a study of T cells in Graves' hyperthyroidism and ophthalmopathy. A word on this clonotype: A clone one base away is much larger, so this may be a read error.

Germline assignment: CDR1 MDHEN and CDR2 SYDVKM. This CDR3 comprises 15 residues. The CDR3 regions of TCR beta were amplified from RNA transcripts. The study used the HTBI primer set for a first-round RT-PCR of the TCR CDR3. TCRdb called the multiplex PCR reads again in MiXCR, with one record for every CDR3 protein. The data contain some 770,000 distinct CDR3 sequences, roughly 17% of them seen just once; the ten biggest clones take up roughly 8%. Material for sequencing was blood. This clonotype was sampled from a man between 18 and 29 years old with Graves' hyperthyroidism. J is TRBJ1-1 and V is TRBV28; D is perhaps TRBD1 (6 bases). The CDR3 DNA reads as TGTGCCAGCAGTTTACTCGGGGGCCCGAACACTGGAGCTTTCTTT. Translation gives CASSLLGGPNTGAFF.